The present TCR beta chain was sequenced within a study of response to subunit inactivated influenza vaccine. TCRdb analysed the RT-PCR reads with MiXCR anew, one entry per CDR3 protein. Seen here are around 520,000 distinct CDR3 sequences, roughly 25% observed once, and the top ten hold less than 2.5%. This clonotype occurred a few times. The antigen remains unidentified. Points from the study as a whole: Few additional T cells are recruited per seasonal influenza vaccination, authors suggested.

Per the germline V gene, CDR1 is MNHEY and CDR2 is SVGEGT. The CDR3 consists of 17 residues. Germline trimming cut 5 bases from V and 1 base from J; bases unmatched to any gene: 10. The starting material was CD4+ T cells sorted from PBMCs, obtained approximately 5 days after vaccination. The chain combines TRBV6-2 or TRBV6-3 with TRBJ2-3; 9 bases agree with TRBD2. The clonotype was recovered from a man aged 45-65 years who received an inactivated influenza vaccine. CDR3 nucleotides: TGTGCCAGCAGTGACCTTCGGACTAGCGTTGGCACAGATACGCAGTATTTT. This sequence encodes CASSDLRTSVGTDTQYF.